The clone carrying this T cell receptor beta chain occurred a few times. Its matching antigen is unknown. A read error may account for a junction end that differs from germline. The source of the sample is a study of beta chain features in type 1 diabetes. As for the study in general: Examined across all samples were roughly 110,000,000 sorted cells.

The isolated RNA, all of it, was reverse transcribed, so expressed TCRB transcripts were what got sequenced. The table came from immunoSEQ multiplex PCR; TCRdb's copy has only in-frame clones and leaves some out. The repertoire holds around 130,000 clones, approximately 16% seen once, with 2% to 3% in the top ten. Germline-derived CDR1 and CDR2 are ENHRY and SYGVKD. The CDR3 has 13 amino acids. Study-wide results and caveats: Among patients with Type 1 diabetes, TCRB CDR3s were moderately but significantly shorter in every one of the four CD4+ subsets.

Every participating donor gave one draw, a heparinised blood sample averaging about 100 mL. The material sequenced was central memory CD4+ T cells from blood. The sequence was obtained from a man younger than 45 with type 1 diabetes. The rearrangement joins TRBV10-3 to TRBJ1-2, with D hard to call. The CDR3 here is CATSDTNNYGYTF. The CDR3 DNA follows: TGTGCCACCAGTGACACAAATAACTATGGCTACACCTTC.